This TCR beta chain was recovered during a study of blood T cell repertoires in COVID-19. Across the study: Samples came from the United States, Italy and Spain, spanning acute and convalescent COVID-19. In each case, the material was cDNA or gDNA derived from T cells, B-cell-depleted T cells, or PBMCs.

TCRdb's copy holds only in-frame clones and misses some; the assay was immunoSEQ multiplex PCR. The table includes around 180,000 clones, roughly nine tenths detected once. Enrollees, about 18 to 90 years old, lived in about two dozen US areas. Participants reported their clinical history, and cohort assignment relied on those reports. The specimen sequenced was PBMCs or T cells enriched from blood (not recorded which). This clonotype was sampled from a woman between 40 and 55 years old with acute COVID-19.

The CDR3 loop reads CASSPTVLRRDLNTDTQYF. The CDR3 DNA reads TGTGCCAGCAGTCCCACCGTATTGCGGAGGGATTTGAACACAGATACGCAGTATTTT. The chain has TRBV6-2 or TRBV6-3 and TRBJ2-3, with D possibly being TRBD2 (6 bases). V was cut by 5 bases and J by 2 bases, with 26 bases left in between. This CDR3 has 19 amino acids. From germline, CDR1 is MNHEY and CDR2 SVGEGT.